Included here is one T cell receptor beta chain sequence, with context. Germline V CDR1 and CDR2: MDHEN, SYDVKM. This CDR3 is built from 15 residues. Between the trimmed V and J ends, which lost 1 base and 6 bases, there was a span of 13 bases. Residents of under 25 US areas, aged roughly 18 to 89 years, made up the participants. This sample was included in a study of blood T cell repertoires in COVID-19. TCRdb keeps only in-frame clones here, not all; method: immunoSEQ multiplex PCR. This table has roughly 200,000 clones, 86% appearing once. The sample consisted of PBMCs or T cells enriched from blood (not recorded which). This TCR came from a man aged 40-49 years with acute COVID-19. This chain joins TRBV28 and TRBJ1-5; D perhaps matches TRBD1 (5 bases). This CDR3 is CASSLLGREGQPQHF. CDR3 nucleotides: TGTGCCAGCAGTTTATTAGGCAGGGAGGGTCAGCCCCAGCATTTT. Using reference TRBV28 and TRBJ1-5 for the parts outside the CDR3, the full variable domain is DVKVTQSSRYLVKRTGEKVFLECVQDMDHENMFWYRQDPGLGLRLIYFSYDVKMKEKGDIPEGYSVSREKKERFSLILESASTNQTSMYLCASSLLGREGQPQHFGDGTRLSIL.